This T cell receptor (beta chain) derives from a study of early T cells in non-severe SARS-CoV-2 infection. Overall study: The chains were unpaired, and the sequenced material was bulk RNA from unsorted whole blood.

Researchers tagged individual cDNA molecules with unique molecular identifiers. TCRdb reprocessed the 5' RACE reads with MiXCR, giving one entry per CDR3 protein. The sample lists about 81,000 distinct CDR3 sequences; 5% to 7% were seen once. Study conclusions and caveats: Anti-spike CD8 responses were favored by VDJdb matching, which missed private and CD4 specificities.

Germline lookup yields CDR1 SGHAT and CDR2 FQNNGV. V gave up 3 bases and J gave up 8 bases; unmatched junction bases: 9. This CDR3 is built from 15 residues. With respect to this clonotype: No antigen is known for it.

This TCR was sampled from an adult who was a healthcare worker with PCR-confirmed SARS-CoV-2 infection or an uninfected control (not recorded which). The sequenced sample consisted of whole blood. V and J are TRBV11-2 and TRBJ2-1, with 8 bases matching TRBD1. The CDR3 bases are TGTGCCAGCAGCTTCGATTTGGACAGGGTCTATGAGCAGTTCTTC. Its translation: CASSFDLDRVYEQFF.